This T cell receptor (beta chain) derives from a study of CXCR3 chemokines and chemotherapy response in bladder cancer. A note on this clonotype: A read error is the likely source, as a far larger clone sits one nucleotide away.

Each CDR3 protein gets one entry after TCRdb re-called the PCR reads with MiXCR. The sample contains 7,000 to 9,500 distinct CDR3 sequences, roughly 24% of which appear only once. Per the germline V gene, CDR1 is SGHAT and CDR2 is FQNNGV. This CDR3 contains 15 residues. The receptor was derived from a human donor with bladder cancer that did not respond to neoadjuvant chemotherapy. This sample was gathered from a patient whose treatment included neoadjuvant chemotherapy. This chain links TRBV11-2 with TRBJ1-2, with 11 bases lining up with TRBD1. The CDR3 nucleotides are TGTGCCGGCAGCTTTCGGACAGGGGGCAGCTATGGCTACACCTTC. Amino acid sequence: CAGSFRTGGSYGYTF.